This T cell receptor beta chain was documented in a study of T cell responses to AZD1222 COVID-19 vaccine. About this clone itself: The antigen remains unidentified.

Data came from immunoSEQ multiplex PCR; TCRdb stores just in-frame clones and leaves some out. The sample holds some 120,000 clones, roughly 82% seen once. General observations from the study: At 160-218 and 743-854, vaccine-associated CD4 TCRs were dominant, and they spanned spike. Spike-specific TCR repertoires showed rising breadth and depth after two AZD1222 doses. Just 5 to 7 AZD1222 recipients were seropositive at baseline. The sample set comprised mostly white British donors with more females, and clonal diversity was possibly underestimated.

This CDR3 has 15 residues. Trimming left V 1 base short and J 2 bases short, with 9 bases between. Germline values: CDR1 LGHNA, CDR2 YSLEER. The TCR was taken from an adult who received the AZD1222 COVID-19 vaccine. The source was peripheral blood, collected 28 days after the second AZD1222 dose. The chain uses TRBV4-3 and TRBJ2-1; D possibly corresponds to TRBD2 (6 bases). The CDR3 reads CASSQVAVAYNEQFF. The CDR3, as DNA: TGCGCCAGCAGCCAAGTAGCGGTAGCCTACAATGAGCAGTTCTTC.